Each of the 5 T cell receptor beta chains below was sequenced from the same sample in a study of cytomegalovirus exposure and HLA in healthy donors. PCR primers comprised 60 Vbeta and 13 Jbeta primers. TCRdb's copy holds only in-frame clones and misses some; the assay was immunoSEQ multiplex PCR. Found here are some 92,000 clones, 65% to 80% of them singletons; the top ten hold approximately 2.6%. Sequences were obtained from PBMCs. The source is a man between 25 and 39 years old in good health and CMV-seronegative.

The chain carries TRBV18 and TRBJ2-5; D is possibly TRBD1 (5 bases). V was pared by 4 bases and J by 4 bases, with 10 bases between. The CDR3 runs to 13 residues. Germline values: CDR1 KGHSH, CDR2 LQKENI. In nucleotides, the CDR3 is TGTGCCAGCTCACAACAGGATGGAGAGACCCAGTACTTC. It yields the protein CASSQQDGETQYF.

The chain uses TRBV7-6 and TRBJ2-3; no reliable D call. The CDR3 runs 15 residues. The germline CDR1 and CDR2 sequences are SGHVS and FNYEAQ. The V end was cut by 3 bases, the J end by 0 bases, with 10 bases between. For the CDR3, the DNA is TGTGCCAGCAGCTTTAGCCCGAGTAGCACAGATACGCAGTATTTT. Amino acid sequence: CASSFSPSSTDTQYF.

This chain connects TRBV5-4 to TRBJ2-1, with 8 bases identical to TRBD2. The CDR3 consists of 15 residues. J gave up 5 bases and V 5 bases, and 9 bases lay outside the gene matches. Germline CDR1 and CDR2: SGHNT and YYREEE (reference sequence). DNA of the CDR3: TGTGCCAGCAGTTCCGGGGGCGGGGGGAACAATGAGCAGTTCTTC. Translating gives CASSSGGGGNNEQFF. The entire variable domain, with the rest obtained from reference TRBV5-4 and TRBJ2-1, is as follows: ETGVTQSPTHLIKTRGQQVTLRCSSQSGHNTVSWYQQALGQGPQFIFQYYREEENGRGNFPPRFSGLQFPNYSSELNVNALELDDSALYLCASSSGGGGNNEQFFGPGTRLTVL.

The CDR3 nucleotides read TGTGCCAGCAGCTTAGATCCTGAGGGTCGGGGTGAAAAACTGTTTTTT. Translated: CASSLDPEGRGEKLFF. The gene calls are TRBV11-3 and TRBJ1-4; D is unclear. Germline V gives CDR1 SGHNT, CDR2 YENEEA. V dropped 0 bases and J dropped 7 bases, with 15 bases sitting between them. CDR3 length equals 16 residues.

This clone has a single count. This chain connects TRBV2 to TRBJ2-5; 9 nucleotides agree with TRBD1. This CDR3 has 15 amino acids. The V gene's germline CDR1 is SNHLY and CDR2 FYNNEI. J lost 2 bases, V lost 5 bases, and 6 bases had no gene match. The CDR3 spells CASSRQGVGQETQYF. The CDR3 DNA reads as TGTGCCAGCAGTCGACAGGGGGTTGGTCAAGAGACCCAGTACTTC.